This T cell receptor (beta chain) stems from a study of beta chain features in type 1 diabetes. Study details: Examination of sorted cells across all samples involved approximately 100,000,000 cells. Overall study findings and caveats: Among patients, naive, central memory and Treg TCRB repertoires appeared more similar than among healthy donors. A pattern of fewer insertions and more deletions at VDJ junctions was seen in type 1 diabetes patients.

Trimming left V 2 bases short and J 3 bases short, with 2 bases between. Germline CDR1 reads SGHRS; CDR2 reads YFSETQ. This CDR3 region has 11 residues. Worth noting for this clone: As yet, its antigen is unknown.

TCRB transcripts that were expressed got sequenced, as all of the isolated RNA had been reverse transcribed. The protocol was immunoSEQ multiplex PCR, while the TCRdb copy is restricted to in-frame clones and leaves out a portion. The data hold around 150,000 clones, with about 8.1% observed a single time. In total, each donor contributed a single heparinised blood draw that averaged roughly 100 mL. The sequence was obtained from a young man in good health. The sample taken for sequencing was central memory CD4+ T cells from blood. The J gene is TRBJ2-5, the V gene TRBV5-1; no reliable D call. In DNA form, the CDR3 reads TGCGCCAGCAGCTTTAAAGAGACCCAGTACTTC. It yields the protein CASSFKETQYF.